A selection of T cell receptor beta chains follows, all from one sample in a study of blood T cell repertoires in COVID-19. Assay used: immunoSEQ multiplex PCR; TCRdb lists only in-frame clones, some missing. The table has around 150,000 clones, approximately 88% seen once. The sample was peripheral blood. The receptors were gathered from a man between 60 and 75 years old with active or convalescent COVID-19. Each CDR3 is given with its conserved first and last residue. The D gene is left open where the match is weak. Not all rows give a size; the values are once, few, many and, for expanded clones, a class.

CDR3nt: TGTGCCAGCAGCTCAGGGCTAGGACAGGGGGTCGTAACTGAAGCTTTCTTT; CDR3aa: CASSSGLGQGVVTEAFF; abundance: NA; v_gene: TRBV7-2; d_gene: TRBD1; j_gene: TRBJ1-1
CDR3nt: TGTGCCAGCAGCTTAGGACCTAGCGGGATCACATCAACCTACGAGCAGTACTTC; CDR3aa: CASSLGPSGITSTYEQYF; abundance: NA; v_gene: TRBV11-2; d_gene: TRBD2; j_gene: TRBJ2-7
CDR3nt: TGCGCCAGCAGCCAAGCTCGGACAGGGGGCAATGAGCAGTTCTTC; CDR3aa: CASSQARTGGNEQFF; abundance: NA; v_gene: TRBV4-1; d_gene: TRBD1; j_gene: TRBJ2-1
CDR3nt: TGTGCCAGCAGTTTCGCGGGAGGGCCGAATGAGCAGTTCTTC; CDR3aa: CASSFAGGPNEQFF; abundance: once; v_gene: TRBV28; d_gene: TRBD2; j_gene: TRBJ2-1
CDR3nt: TGTGCCAGCAGTGAACGTACGAGGGAAATCTCTGGAAACACCATATATTTT; CDR3aa: CASSERTREISGNTIYF; abundance: NA; v_gene: TRBV2; d_gene: NA; j_gene: TRBJ1-3
CDR3nt: TGTGCCAGCAGGGGGGACAGTAGCACAGATACGCAGTATTTT; CDR3aa: CASRGDSSTDTQYF; abundance: NA; v_gene: TRBV2; d_gene: TRBD1; j_gene: TRBJ2-3
CDR3nt: TGTGCCAGCAGTCCGACAGGACTGAGCAATCAGCCCCAGCATTTT; CDR3aa: CASSPTGLSNQPQHF; abundance: NA; v_gene: TRBV6-4; d_gene: NA; j_gene: TRBJ1-5
CDR3nt: TGCGCCAGCAGCTTGCCGGGACAGGTGGTGGAGACCCAGTACTTC; CDR3aa: CASSLPGQVVETQYF; abundance: NA; v_gene: TRBV5-1; d_gene: TRBD1; j_gene: TRBJ2-5
CDR3nt: TGTGCCAGCAGTTTCGGCAGGCTAGCGGCCAATGAGCAGTTCTTC; CDR3aa: CASSFGRLAANEQFF; abundance: NA; v_gene: TRBV28; d_gene: TRBD2; j_gene: TRBJ2-1
CDR3nt: TGTGCCAGCAGCTTAGAACCCCCGCGGGCCTACGGGAATCCCCATGAGCAGTTCTTC; CDR3aa: CASSLEPPRAYGNPHEQFF; abundance: NA; v_gene: TRBV7-6; d_gene: NA; j_gene: TRBJ2-1
CDR3nt: TGTGCCAGGCCGAGGGGGAGCTCCTACAATGAGCAGTTCTTC; CDR3aa: CARPRGSSYNEQFF; abundance: NA; v_gene: TRBV28; d_gene: NA; j_gene: TRBJ2-1
CDR3nt: TGTGCCAGCAGTGATGGAGGGTCGCTTCGCTACGAGCAGTACTTC; CDR3aa: CASSDGGSLRYEQYF; abundance: NA; v_gene: TRBV6-1; d_gene: NA; j_gene: TRBJ2-7
CDR3nt: TGTGCCAGCAGCTTTCCAGGGTCCCACGAGCAGTACTTC; CDR3aa: CASSFPGSHEQYF; abundance: NA; v_gene: TRBV5-4; d_gene: NA; j_gene: TRBJ2-7
CDR3nt: TGTGCCAGCAGTTACTGGGGACAGGGGATAAGGAACACTGAAGCTTTCTTT; CDR3aa: CASSYWGQGIRNTEAFF; abundance: NA; v_gene: TRBV6-2/TRBV6-3; d_gene: TRBD1; j_gene: TRBJ1-1
CDR3nt: TGTGCCTGGAGTGTCGGCCGGAGAGGAGCTAATGAAAAACTGTTTTTT; CDR3aa: CAWSVGRRGANEKLFF; abundance: NA; v_gene: TRBV30; d_gene: NA; j_gene: TRBJ1-4
CDR3nt: TGTGCCAGCAGTTTCGGCCAGGGAGGCGAGCAGTACTTC; CDR3aa: CASSFGQGGEQYF; abundance: NA; v_gene: TRBV12-3/TRBV12-4; d_gene: NA; j_gene: TRBJ2-7
CDR3nt: TGTGCCAGCCGCCCGCCCGGGAACACTGAAGCTTTCTTT; CDR3aa: CASRPPGNTEAFF; abundance: NA; v_gene: TRBV14; d_gene: NA; j_gene: TRBJ1-1
CDR3nt: TGCAGCGTTGGGCAGAGAGCGGGAGGAGGCTACGAGCAGTACTTC; CDR3aa: CSVGQRAGGGYEQYF; abundance: NA; v_gene: TRBV29-1; d_gene: TRBD2; j_gene: TRBJ2-7
CDR3nt: TGTGCCAGCAGCCGTCTAGCGGGAGGGGGCACAGATACGCAGTATTTT; CDR3aa: CASSRLAGGGTDTQYF; abundance: NA; v_gene: TRBV7-9; d_gene: TRBD2; j_gene: TRBJ2-3
CDR3nt: TGTGCCAGTAGTATAAGGCGGCAGAACACTGAAGCTTTCTTT; CDR3aa: CASSIRRQNTEAFF; abundance: NA; v_gene: TRBV19; d_gene: NA; j_gene: TRBJ1-1
CDR3nt: TGCAGCCCTTGGGCCATGAGCTCCTACGAGCAGTACTTC; CDR3aa: CSPWAMSSYEQYF; abundance: few; v_gene: TRBV29-1; d_gene: NA; j_gene: TRBJ2-7
CDR3nt: TGCAGCGTTGAAGATCTCGGGAATGGACAGGGATCCTACGAGCAGTACTTC; CDR3aa: CSVEDLGNGQGSYEQYF; abundance: NA; v_gene: TRBV29-1; d_gene: TRBD1; j_gene: TRBJ2-7
CDR3nt: TGTGCCATCAGTTCAGGCCAGGGGGACACTGAAGCTTTCTTT; CDR3aa: CAISSGQGDTEAFF; abundance: NA; v_gene: TRBV10-3; d_gene: TRBD1; j_gene: TRBJ1-1
CDR3nt: TGCGCCAGCAGCCAAGACCGGGGAGAGACCCAGTACTTC; CDR3aa: CASSQDRGETQYF; abundance: NA; v_gene: TRBV4-1; d_gene: NA; j_gene: TRBJ2-5
CDR3nt: TGTGCCAGTTCCCCCGGGTCGGGTTTCTCCTACGAGCAGTACTTC; CDR3aa: CASSPGSGFSYEQYF; abundance: NA; v_gene: TRBV6-5; d_gene: NA; j_gene: TRBJ2-7
CDR3nt: TGTGCCAGCAGCTTGGCTAGCGGGCTGAACACCGGGGAGCTGTTTTTT; CDR3aa: CASSLASGLNTGELFF; abundance: once; v_gene: TRBV11-3; d_gene: TRBD2; j_gene: TRBJ2-2
CDR3nt: TGTGCCAGCAGTCCCGGGGGGGAGTACGAGCAGTACTTC; CDR3aa: CASSPGGEYEQYF; abundance: NA; v_gene: TRBV12-3/TRBV12-4; d_gene: TRBD2; j_gene: TRBJ2-7
CDR3nt: TGTGCCAGTAGTATAGACAGTAACACCGGGGAGCTGTTTTTT; CDR3aa: CASSIDSNTGELFF; abundance: NA; v_gene: TRBV19; d_gene: NA; j_gene: TRBJ2-2
CDR3nt: TGTGCCAGCTCACCAAGAGAGGACAGGGTCTACGAGCAGTACTTC; CDR3aa: CASSPREDRVYEQYF; abundance: NA; v_gene: TRBV18; d_gene: TRBD1; j_gene: TRBJ2-7
CDR3nt: TGTGCCAGCAGTTTGATCAGGGGTACTAATGAAAAACTGTTTTTT; CDR3aa: CASSLIRGTNEKLFF; abundance: NA; v_gene: TRBV6-6; d_gene: NA; j_gene: TRBJ1-4
CDR3nt: TGTGCCAGCGCGACAGGGAACAATCAGCCCCAGCATTTT; CDR3aa: CASATGNNQPQHF; abundance: NA; v_gene: TRBV27; d_gene: TRBD1; j_gene: TRBJ1-5
CDR3nt: TGCGCCAGCAGCGACAGGGGGCGTCAAGAGACCCAGTACTTC; CDR3aa: CASSDRGRQETQYF; abundance: NA; v_gene: TRBV5-1; d_gene: TRBD1; j_gene: TRBJ2-5
CDR3nt: TGTGCCAGCAGCAATGGACAGGTTCTCTACAATGAGCAGTTCTTC; CDR3aa: CASSNGQVLYNEQFF; abundance: NA; v_gene: TRBV3-1/TRBV3-2; d_gene: TRBD1; j_gene: TRBJ2-1
CDR3nt: TGTGCCAGCAGCCTACGTCGGGGGGCGCCCGCCGGGGAGCTGTTTTTT; CDR3aa: CASSLRRGAPAGELFF; abundance: NA; v_gene: TRBV7-9; d_gene: NA; j_gene: TRBJ2-2
CDR3nt: TGTGCCAGCAGTCGACAGGGCCCCCAAGAGACCCAGTACTTC; CDR3aa: CASSRQGPQETQYF; abundance: NA; v_gene: TRBV7-9; d_gene: TRBD1; j_gene: TRBJ2-5
CDR3nt: TGTGCCACCAGTGATCCCGTAGCGGGAGGCTACAATGAGCAGTTCTTC; CDR3aa: CATSDPVAGGYNEQFF; abundance: once; v_gene: TRBV24-1; d_gene: TRBD2; j_gene: TRBJ2-1
CDR3nt: TGTGCCAGCAGTTCGGGACAGGGGGGGAATGAGCAGTTCTTC; CDR3aa: CASSSGQGGNEQFF; abundance: NA; v_gene: TRBV28; d_gene: TRBD1; j_gene: TRBJ2-1
CDR3nt: TGCGCCAGCAGCTTGTTAGGCGGGGATGAGCAGTTCTTC; CDR3aa: CASSLLGGDEQFF; abundance: NA; v_gene: TRBV5-1; d_gene: NA; j_gene: TRBJ2-1
CDR3nt: TGTGCCAGCTCCAGGGGACTAGCGGTTTCCTACAATGAGCAGTTCTTC; CDR3aa: CASSRGLAVSYNEQFF; abundance: once; v_gene: TRBV2; d_gene: TRBD2; j_gene: TRBJ2-1
CDR3nt: TGTGCCAGCAGTTCGACCGGGACAGCAAACTACGAGCAGTACTTC; CDR3aa: CASSSTGTANYEQYF; abundance: NA; v_gene: TRBV6-2/TRBV6-3; d_gene: TRBD1; j_gene: TRBJ2-7
CDR3nt: TGTGCCAGCAGCACCGGGACAGGGGCCAAGACCCAGTACTTC; CDR3aa: CASSTGTGAKTQYF; abundance: once; v_gene: TRBV7-3; d_gene: TRBD1; j_gene: TRBJ2-5
CDR3nt: TGTGCCAGCAGTTTTCCGACCGAGGGAGCTTTCTTT; CDR3aa: CASSFPTEGAFF; abundance: NA; v_gene: TRBV28; d_gene: NA; j_gene: TRBJ1-1
CDR3nt: TGCGCCAGCAGTCAACCCGGGACTAGCGGCTACTCCTACAATGAGCAGTTCTTC; CDR3aa: CASSQPGTSGYSYNEQFF; abundance: NA; v_gene: TRBV23-1; d_gene: TRBD2; j_gene: TRBJ2-1
CDR3nt: TGTGCCAGCAGTGAAGACGGGGGAGGCAGTGAAAAACTGTTTTTT; CDR3aa: CASSEDGGGSEKLFF; abundance: NA; v_gene: TRBV2; d_gene: NA; j_gene: TRBJ1-4
CDR3nt: TGTGCCAGCAGCCTGAGGAGGACTAGCGGGAGGGATGAGCAGTTCTTC; CDR3aa: CASSLRRTSGRDEQFF; abundance: NA; v_gene: TRBV7-9; d_gene: TRBD2; j_gene: TRBJ2-1
CDR3nt: TGTGCCAGTAGTATGAGAGCGGGATGGGGCACAGATACGCAGTATTTT; CDR3aa: CASSMRAGWGTDTQYF; abundance: NA; v_gene: TRBV19; d_gene: TRBD2; j_gene: TRBJ2-3
CDR3nt: TGTGCCAGCAGCTCGTCGGACAGGGGCGGTGAGCAGTACTTC; CDR3aa: CASSSSDRGGEQYF; abundance: NA; v_gene: TRBV11-2; d_gene: TRBD1; j_gene: TRBJ2-7
CDR3nt: TGTGCCAGCAGCCGGGGACTAGCGGGAGGGAATGAGCAGTTCTTC; CDR3aa: CASSRGLAGGNEQFF; abundance: NA; v_gene: TRBV11-3; d_gene: TRBD2; j_gene: TRBJ2-1
CDR3nt: TGTGCCAGCCGGGCGGGAGTTAGCACAGATACGCAGTATTTT; CDR3aa: CASRAGVSTDTQYF; abundance: NA; v_gene: TRBV6-5; d_gene: TRBD2; j_gene: TRBJ2-3
CDR3nt: TGTGCCAGCTCACCAGGGGGGACTAATGAAAAACTGTTTTTT; CDR3aa: CASSPGGTNEKLFF; abundance: NA; v_gene: TRBV18; d_gene: NA; j_gene: TRBJ1-4
CDR3nt: TGTGCCAGCGCCGGGACAGGGGCCAGGAGCAATCAGCCCCAGCATTTT; CDR3aa: CASAGTGARSNQPQHF; abundance: NA; v_gene: TRBV27; d_gene: TRBD1; j_gene: TRBJ1-5
CDR3nt: TGTGCCAGCAGCGCGGGCGGGAGTGGTTACGAGCAGTACTTC; CDR3aa: CASSAGGSGYEQYF; abundance: few; v_gene: TRBV9; d_gene: TRBD2; j_gene: TRBJ2-7
CDR3nt: TGTGCCAGCAGGAACACAGGAGTAACCAACTATGGCTACACCTTC; CDR3aa: CASRNTGVTNYGYTF; abundance: NA; v_gene: TRBV6-5; d_gene: NA; j_gene: TRBJ1-2
CDR3nt: TGTGCCAGCAGTTACGGGCAGGTCCTTCGAACTGAAGCTTTCTTT; CDR3aa: CASSYGQVLRTEAFF; abundance: NA; v_gene: TRBV6-2/TRBV6-3; d_gene: NA; j_gene: TRBJ1-1
CDR3nt: TGTGCCAGCAGCCAGAGGGTACAAGAGACCCAGTACTTC; CDR3aa: CASSQRVQETQYF; abundance: once; v_gene: TRBV11-2; d_gene: NA; j_gene: TRBJ2-5
CDR3nt: TGTGCCAGCCGTACTAGCGGGAGTAATGAGCAGTTCTTC; CDR3aa: CASRTSGSNEQFF; abundance: NA; v_gene: TRBV3-1/TRBV3-2; d_gene: TRBD2; j_gene: TRBJ2-1
CDR3nt: TGCGCCAGCAGCTTGGGTGGGACAGCCATCTCCTACGAGCAGTACTTC; CDR3aa: CASSLGGTAISYEQYF; abundance: few; v_gene: TRBV5-1; d_gene: TRBD1; j_gene: TRBJ2-7
CDR3nt: TGTGCCTGGAGACAGGGTGCACAGCCCCAGCATTTT; CDR3aa: CAWRQGAQPQHF; abundance: NA; v_gene: TRBV30; d_gene: NA; j_gene: TRBJ1-5
CDR3nt: TGTGCCAGCAGCGTAGTAGACAAGGTGCATGAGCAGTTCTTC; CDR3aa: CASSVVDKVHEQFF; abundance: NA; v_gene: TRBV9; d_gene: NA; j_gene: TRBJ2-1